This T cell receptor beta chain was sequenced during a study of blood T cell repertoires in COVID-19. Study as a whole: The samples span acute and convalescent COVID-19 from the United States, Italy and Spain.

How the authors handled the data: Counts of nucleated cells, estimated from reference gene primer amplification, were obtained. The method was immunoSEQ multiplex PCR; TCRdb's version includes in-frame clones alone and lacks a portion of them. V and J calls and clone size follow that table, whereas D and trimming were derived from the DNA. Of 270,000 or so clones detected, 83% appear once; the ten largest clones hold roughly a tenth. The V gene's germline CDR1 is LGHNA and CDR2 YSLEER. The germline V and J ends were trimmed by 0 bases and 9 bases, with 9 bases remaining between them. The CDR3 runs to 13 residues.

The chain uses TRBV4-3 and TRBJ2-1, with TRBD1 as a possible D gene (5 bases). The sequence was collected from a woman aged 45-65 years who had recovered from COVID-19. Sequencing was performed on peripheral blood. CDR3 sequence (DNA): TGCGCCAGCAGCCAAGACAGGGTCGGTGAGCAGTTCTTC. It is translated as CASSQDRVGEQFF.